A single sample gave rise to the 25 T cell receptor beta chains below, sequenced in a study of blood T cell repertoires in COVID-19 (TCRdb year 2020). Libraries were constructed by the immunoSEQ multiplex PCR assay. In TCRdb, the immuneACCESS table is reduced to in-frame sequences with V and J assigned. These tables do not hold every clone; where another copy was compared, an unresolved V gene accounts for under half, and the others remain unexplained. Present in this sample are over 150,000 clones, roughly 80% of which were seen just once. The ten largest clones capture about 12% of the sample. The sample consisted of peripheral blood. The receptors were gathered from a woman between 55 and 75 years old with COVID-19, enrolled during active disease.

The V gene is TRBV21-1, the J gene TRBJ1-3; TRBD1, the D gene given by the table, was not confirmed from the DNA. TRBV21-1 is classified as a pseudogene. The CDR3 spans 15 residues. CDR3 bases: TGTGCCAGCAGCAATTCCCGCAGGGGTGAAAACACCATATATTTT. Its protein product is CASSNSRRGENTIYF.

The chain couples TRBV3-1 (or the pseudogene TRBV3-2) to TRBJ2-2; D gene unclear. The V gene lost 4 bases and the J gene lost 6 bases, with 6 bases spanning the gap. The germline CDR1 and CDR2 sequences are LGHDT and YNNKEL (reference sequence). The CDR3 runs 12 residues. CDR3: CASSRSAGELFF. The CDR3, as DNA: TGTGCCAGCAGCCGAAGCGCCGGGGAGCTGTTTTTT.

The chain employs TRBV14 and TRBJ1-2; D is undetermined. Trimming cost V 0 bases and J 8 bases, with 19 bases left between them. The CDR3 is made up of 16 amino acids. Looked up from germline, CDR1 is SGHDN and CDR2 is FVKESK. The CDR3 DNA follows: TGTGCCAGCAGCCAAGATCATCCCAGGTCCCTTGGAGGCTACACCTTC. Its protein product is CASSQDHPRSLGGYTF.

V and J are TRBV5-8 and TRBJ1-1; D gene unclear. CDR3 length equals 15 residues. V was cut by 3 bases and J by 4 bases, with 16 bases left in between. Germline V lookup: CDR1 SGHTS, CDR2 YDEGEE. The CDR3 loop reads CASSSLSARGTEAFF. The CDR3, as DNA: TGTGCCAGCAGCTCCTTATCAGCCCGGGGCACTGAAGCTTTCTTT.

This rearrangement joins TRBV6-5 to TRBJ2-3; 7 bases are shared with TRBD1. The germline V gene has CDR1 MNHEY and CDR2 SVGAGI. After removal of 6 bases from V and 4 bases from J, the junction contained 10 bases not matched to a gene. The CDR3 covers 15 residues. The CDR3 DNA follows: TGTGCCAGCAGACCAACAGGGGTTGGATCAGATACGCAGTATTTT. This encodes CASRPTGVGSDTQYF.

The chain is built from TRBV7-9 and TRBJ2-2; a possible D gene is TRBD1 (5 bases). The V end was cut by 2 bases, the J end by 3 bases, with 7 bases between. Germline V lookup: CDR1 SEHNR, CDR2 FQNEAQ (reference sequence). The CDR3 covers 14 residues. CDR3 bases: TGTGCCAGCAGCTTAAGGGGTCACACCGGGGAGCTGTTTTTT. Translating gives CASSLRGHTGELFF.

This chain uses TRBV19 with TRBJ1-2; TRBD1 matches 8 bases. J gave up 2 bases and V 3 bases, and 11 bases lay outside the gene matches. The CDR3 has 17 residues. Germline lookup yields CDR1 LNHDA and CDR2 SQIVND (reference sequence). The CDR3 loop reads CASSIDRKQGVNYGYTF. Written as DNA, the CDR3 is TGTGCCAGTAGTATCGACCGAAAACAGGGGGTGAACTATGGCTACACCTTC. Using reference TRBV19 and TRBJ1-2 for the parts outside the CDR3, the full variable domain is DGGITQSPKYLFRKEGQNVTLSCEQNLNHDAMYWYRQDPGQGLRLIYYSQIVNDFQKGDIAEGYSVSREKKESFPLTVTSAQKNPTAFYLCASSIDRKQGVNYGYTFGSGTRLTVV.

The chain recombines TRBV5-5 with TRBJ2-1, with D maybe TRBD1 (6 bases). Trimming pared 0 bases from V and 8 bases from J, leaving 9 bases between. In germline, CDR1 is SGHKS, CDR2 YYEKEE (reference sequence). The CDR3 length is 13 residues. CDR3 coding DNA: TGTGCCAGCAGCTTGGGGGGGCTAGATGAGCAGTTCTTC. Translated: CASSLGGLDEQFF.

This rearrangement joins TRBV15 to TRBJ2-3; 7 bases match TRBD1. Trimming removed 0 bases from V and 2 bases from J; junction bases left unmatched: 2. The CDR3 runs 15 residues. Germline loops: CDR1 LNHNV, CDR2 YYDKDF (reference sequence). The CDR3 DNA reads as TGTGCCACCAGCAGAGAAGGGGGCGTCACAGATACGCAGTATTTT. Protein: CATSREGGVTDTQYF.

The table lists this clone with a few counts. The rearrangement links TRBV5-8 to TRBJ1-2, with 8 positions matching TRBD1. Germline lookup yields CDR1 SGHTS and CDR2 YDEGEE. This CDR3 contains 13 residues. V was clipped by 2 bases and J by 6 bases; unmatched bases: 3. CDR3 DNA sequence: TGTGCCAGCAGCTTAGGACAGGGAAATGGCTACACCTTC. As protein: CASSLGQGNGYTF. Looking up the rest from reference TRBV5-8 and TRBJ1-2 gives the full variable domain: EAGVTQSPTHLIKTRGQQATLRCSPISGHTSVYWYQQALGLGLQFLLWYDEGEERNRGNFPPRFSGRQFPNYSSELNVNALELEDSALYLCASSLGQGNGYTFGSGTRLTVV.

The chain couples TRBV29-1 to TRBJ1-1, with D possibly being TRBD1 (6 bases). The V end lost 6 bases, the J end lost 3 bases, and 8 bases lay between the germline ends. The CDR3 is 11 residues long. Germline CDR1 SQVTM, CDR2 ANQGSEA. The CDR3 DNA reads TGCAGCGTCGGACAGTACACTGAAGCTTTCTTT. It codes for CSVGQYTEAFF.

Details on this clone: Other nucleotide sequences in the sample specify the same CDR3. This chain's CDR3 is CSVDIVNEQFF. DNA for the CDR3: TGCAGCGTTGATATCGTAAATGAGCAGTTCTTC. The chain uses TRBV29-1 and TRBJ2-1; the D is unclear. The CDR3 length is 11 residues. Germline V gene lookup returns CDR1 SQVTM and CDR2 ANQGSEA. V was pared by 3 bases and J by 7 bases, with 7 bases between.

V usage is TRBV7-9 and J usage is TRBJ2-1, with a weak D call TRBD1 (6 bases). CDR1 is SEHNR, CDR2 FQNEAQ, per germline (reference sequence). The ends were cut back, 6 bases at V and 0 bases at J, with 12 bases in the middle. The CDR3 loop spans 15 amino acids. The CDR3 sequence: CASRAQGSSYNEQFF. As DNA, the CDR3 is TGTGCCAGCAGGGCACAGGGAAGCTCCTACAATGAGCAGTTCTTC.

CDR3 DNA: TGTGCCAGCAGTTACTCGGGACAGGGCAATCAGCCCCAGCATTTT. Translation gives CASSYSGQGNQPQHF. V is TRBV28 and J is TRBJ1-5; TRBD1 aligns across 8 bases. This CDR3 contains 15 residues. The germline gives CDR1 MDHEN, CDR2 SYDVKM. Trimming took 4 bases from V and 2 from J; bases not matched to a gene: 4.

The chain joins TRBV6-5 to TRBJ2-1; TRBD2 aligns across 13 bases. The CDR3 is 13 residues long. V shed 10 bases and J 5 bases; nucleotides not matched to a gene: 2. Germline lookup yields CDR1 MNHEY and CDR2 SVGAGI. The CDR3 region has the DNA TGTGCCACCGGGACTAGCGGGAACAATGAGCAGTTCTTC. Translation gives CATGTSGNNEQFF.

The CDR3 protein is CASSRPDGRGAFF. Here the CDR3 DNA reads TGTGCCAGCAGCCGCCCAGATGGCAGGGGGGCTTTCTTT. This chain joins TRBV27 and TRBJ1-1, with TRBD1 matching 7 bases. This CDR3 is 13 amino acids long. Germline V lookup: CDR1 MNHEY, CDR2 SMNVEV (reference sequence). Germline trimming cut 6 bases from V and 11 bases from J; bases unmatched to any gene: 12.

The rearrangement joins TRBV5-4 to TRBJ1-4; no firm D call. Trimming left V 0 bases short and J 0 bases short, with 6 bases between. The V gene's germline CDR1 is SGHNT and CDR2 YYREEE (reference sequence). This CDR3 is built from 15 residues. The CDR3 region has the DNA TGTGCCAGCAGCTTGGAAGACTCAACTAATGAAAAACTGTTTTTT. This codes for CASSLEDSTNEKLFF.

This chain links TRBV5-1 with TRBJ1-4; D unresolved. The V gene's germline CDR1 is SGHRS and CDR2 YFSETQ. Trimming pared 0 bases from V and 6 bases from J, leaving 6 bases between. This CDR3 is built from 13 residues. The CDR3 DNA reads as TGCGCCAGCAGCTTGGTCCCAGATGAAAAACTGTTTTTT. It translates to CASSLVPDEKLFF. Drawing the rest from reference TRBV5-1 and TRBJ1-4, the complete variable domain is KAGVTQTPRYLIKTRGQQVTLSCSPISGHRSVSWYQQTPGQGLQFLFEYFSETQRNKGNFPGRFSGRQFSNSRSEMNVSTLELGDSALYLCASSLVPDEKLFFGSGTQLSVL.

The chain carries TRBV18 and TRBJ2-5; possibly TRBD2 for D (6 bases). The CDR3 sequence is 13 residues long. The V and J ends lost 2 bases and 10 bases respectively, with 14 bases between them. Germline CDR1 is KGHSH and CDR2 is LQKENI. CDR3 nucleotides: TGTGCCAGCTCACCAGAGATTGACGGGAGCCAGTACTTC. Its protein product is CASSPEIDGSQYF.

The V and J genes are TRBV3-1 (or the pseudogene TRBV3-2) and TRBJ1-2; TRBD1 might be the D (5 bases). CDR3 length equals 15 residues. Germline lookup yields CDR1 LGHDT and CDR2 YNNKEL (reference sequence). Trimming took off 1 base at V and 6 bases at J, with 15 bases between the two ends. CDR3 region: CASSQVYRTSHGYTF. The CDR3 coding sequence is TGTGCCAGCAGCCAAGTTTACAGGACGAGTCATGGCTACACCTTC.

The chain couples TRBV9 to TRBJ1-1, with D tentatively TRBD1 (5 bases). Per germline, CDR1 SGDLS and CDR2 YYNGEE. CDR3 length: 15 amino acids. Trimming left V 0 bases short and J 5 bases short, with 14 bases between. CDR3 DNA: TGTGCCAGCAGCGTAGTCCGGGACTGGGGAACTGAAGCTTTCTTT. It specifies CASSVVRDWGTEAFF.

The chain is built from TRBV7-2 and TRBJ1-6; perhaps TRBD1 as D (5 bases). The CDR3 spans 14 residues. The V end was cut by 1 base, the J end by 9 bases, with 10 bases between. From germline, CDR1 is SGHTA and CDR2 FQGNSA. The CDR3 nucleotides are TGTGCCAGCAGCTTAGTGGGGCAGATTTCACCCCTCCACTTT. Translating gives CASSLVGQISPLHF.

The V call is TRBV7-9, the J call TRBJ1-5, with 8 bases that match TRBD1. CDR3 length equals 17 residues. Unmatched junction bases numbered 11, after V lost 5 bases and J lost 2 bases. Per the germline V gene, CDR1 is SEHNR and CDR2 is FQNEAQ (reference sequence). This chain's CDR3 is CASSPESLTGGNQPQHF. The DNA of the CDR3 is TGTGCCAGCAGCCCAGAAAGCCTGACAGGGGGCAATCAGCCCCAGCATTTT.

This sequence joins TRBV13 and TRBJ1-4; TRBD1 might be the D (5 bases). The germline V gene encodes CDR1 PRHDT and CDR2 FYEKMQ (reference sequence). Trimming took off 3 bases at V and 5 bases at J, with 10 bases between the two ends. The CDR3 is 14 residues long. In DNA form, the CDR3 reads TGTGCCAGCAGCTTCAAAGGGGCCAATGAAAAACTGTTTTTT. Amino acid sequence: CASSFKGANEKLFF.

The chain links TRBV3-1 (or the pseudogene TRBV3-2) to TRBJ2-7; 7 bases are shared with TRBD2. Germline CDR1 is LGHDT and CDR2 is YNNKEL (reference sequence). After removal of 4 bases from V and 1 base from J, the junction contained 4 bases not matched to a gene. CDR3 length: 14 amino acids. DNA of the CDR3: TGTGCCAGCAGCCGGTCTAGCGGTTCCTACGAGCAGTACTTC. Translation: CASSRSSGSYEQYF.